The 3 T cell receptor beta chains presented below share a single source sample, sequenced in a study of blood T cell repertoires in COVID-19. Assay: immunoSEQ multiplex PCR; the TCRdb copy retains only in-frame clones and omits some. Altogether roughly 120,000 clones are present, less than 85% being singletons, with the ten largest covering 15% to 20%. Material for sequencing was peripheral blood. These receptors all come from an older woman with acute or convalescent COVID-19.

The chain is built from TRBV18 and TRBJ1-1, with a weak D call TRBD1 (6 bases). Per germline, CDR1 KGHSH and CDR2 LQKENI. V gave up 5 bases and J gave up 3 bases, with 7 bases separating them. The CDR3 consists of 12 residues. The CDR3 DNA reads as TGTGCCAGCTCAAGACAGGACACTGAAGCTTTCTTT. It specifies CASSRQDTEAFF.

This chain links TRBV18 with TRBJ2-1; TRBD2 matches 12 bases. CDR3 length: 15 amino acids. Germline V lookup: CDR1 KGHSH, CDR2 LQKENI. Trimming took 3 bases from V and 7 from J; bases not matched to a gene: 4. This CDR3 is CASSPTSGRGNEQFF. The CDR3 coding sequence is TGTGCCAGCTCACCGACTAGCGGGAGAGGGAATGAGCAGTTCTTC.

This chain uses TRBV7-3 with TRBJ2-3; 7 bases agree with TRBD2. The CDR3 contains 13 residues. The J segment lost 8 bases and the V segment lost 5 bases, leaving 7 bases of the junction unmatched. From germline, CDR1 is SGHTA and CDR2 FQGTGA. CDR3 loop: CASSLTPGGTQYF. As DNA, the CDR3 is TGTGCCAGCAGCCTCACCCCGGGGGGTACGCAGTATTTT. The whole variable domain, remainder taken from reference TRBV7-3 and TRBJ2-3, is GAGVSQTPSNKVTEKGKYVELRCDPISGHTALYWYRQSLGQGPEFLIYFQGTGAADDSGLPNDRFFAVRPEGSVSTLKIQRTERGDSAVYLCASSLTPGGTQYFGPGTRLTVL.